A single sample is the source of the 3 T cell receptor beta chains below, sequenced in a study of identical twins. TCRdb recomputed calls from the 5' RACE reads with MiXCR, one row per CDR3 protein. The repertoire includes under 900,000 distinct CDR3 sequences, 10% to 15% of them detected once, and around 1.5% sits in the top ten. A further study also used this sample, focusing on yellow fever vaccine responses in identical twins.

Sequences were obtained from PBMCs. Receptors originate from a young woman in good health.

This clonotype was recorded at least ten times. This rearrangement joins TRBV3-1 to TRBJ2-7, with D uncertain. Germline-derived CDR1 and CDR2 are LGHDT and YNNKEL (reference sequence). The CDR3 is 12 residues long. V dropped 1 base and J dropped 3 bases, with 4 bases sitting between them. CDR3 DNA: TGTGCCAGCAGCCAAGGAGTCTACGAGCAGTACTTC. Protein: CASSQGVYEQYF.

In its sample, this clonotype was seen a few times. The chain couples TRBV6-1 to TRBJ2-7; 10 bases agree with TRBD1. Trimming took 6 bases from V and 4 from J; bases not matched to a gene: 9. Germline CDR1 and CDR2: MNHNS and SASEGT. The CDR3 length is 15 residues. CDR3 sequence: CASSRGTGDFYEQYF. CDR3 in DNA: TGTGCCAGCAGCCGCGGGACAGGGGATTTTTACGAGCAGTACTTC.

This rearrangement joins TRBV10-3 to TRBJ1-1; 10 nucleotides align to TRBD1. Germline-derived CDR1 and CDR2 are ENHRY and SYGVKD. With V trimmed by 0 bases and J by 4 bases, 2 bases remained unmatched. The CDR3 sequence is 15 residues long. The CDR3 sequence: CAISESGTGVTEAFF. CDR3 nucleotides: TGTGCCATCAGTGAGTCCGGGACAGGGGTCACTGAAGCTTTCTTT.